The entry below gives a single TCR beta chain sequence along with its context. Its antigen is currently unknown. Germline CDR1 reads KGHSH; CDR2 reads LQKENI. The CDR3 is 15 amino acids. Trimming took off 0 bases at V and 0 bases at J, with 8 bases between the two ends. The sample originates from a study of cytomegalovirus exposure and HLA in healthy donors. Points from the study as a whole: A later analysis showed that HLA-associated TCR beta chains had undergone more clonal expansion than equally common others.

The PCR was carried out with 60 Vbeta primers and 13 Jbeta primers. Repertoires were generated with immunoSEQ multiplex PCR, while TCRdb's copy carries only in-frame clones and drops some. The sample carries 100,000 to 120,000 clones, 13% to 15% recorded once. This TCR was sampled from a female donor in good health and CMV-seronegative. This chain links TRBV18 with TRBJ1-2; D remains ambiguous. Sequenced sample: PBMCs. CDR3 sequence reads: CASSPPGRSNYGYTF. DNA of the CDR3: TGTGCCAGCTCACCACCGGGGAGATCTAACTATGGCTACACCTTC.